The rows below give T cell receptor beta chains drawn from one sample of a study of response to subunit inactivated influenza vaccine. MiXCR was run by TCRdb on the RT-PCR reads, yielding one entry per CDR3 protein. Found here are about 190,000 distinct CDR3 sequences, over 13% of them singletons; the top ten hold under 30%. Source: CD8+ T cells sorted from PBMCs, taken about 5 days after vaccination. The receptor source for this set is a man in his fifties who received an inactivated influenza vaccine. Both conserved end residues are part of each CDR3. The order of the fields is clone size, J gene, V gene, D gene, CDR3 protein, CDR3 DNA. A D gene is named only where the DNA matches it firmly. Clone size is shown for a subset of rows, as once, few, many or a class of expanded clone.

-	TRBJ2-2	TRBV11-2	-	CASSKLDRNTGELFF	TGTGCCAGCAGCAAATTGGACAGGAACACCGGGGAGCTGTTTTTT
many	TRBJ2-5	TRBV5-1	-	CASAYPLEPSPTETQYF	TGCGCCAGCGCGTACCCTTTGGAGCCGTCCCCAACGGAGACCCAGTACTTC
-	TRBJ1-2	TRBV5-1	TRBD1	CASSLNRGLGGYTF	TGCGCCAGCAGCTTAAACAGGGGGCTAGGTGGCTACACCTTC
-	TRBJ1-4	TRBV2	TRBD1	CASTFGQATNEKLFF	TGTGCCAGCACCTTTGGACAGGCCACTAATGAAAAACTGTTTTTT
-	TRBJ2-3	TRBV7-9	-	CASSSGRSATDTQYF	TGTGCCAGCAGCTCAGGACGATCCGCCACAGATACGCAGTATTTT
few	TRBJ1-2	TRBV9	TRBD1	CASSSGTGGYGYTF	TGTGCCAGCAGCTCAGGGACAGGGGGTTATGGCTACACCTTC
-	TRBJ2-3	TRBV6-2/TRBV6-3	TRBD2	CASSGSRDNGLASTDTQYF	TGTGCCAGCAGTGGATCCCGGGACAACGGACTAGCGAGCACAGATACGCAGTATTTT
many	TRBJ2-2	TRBV4-1	-	CASSQQGNTGELFF	TGCGCCAGCAGCCAACAGGGGAACACCGGGGAGCTGTTTTTT
few	TRBJ2-1	TRBV7-9	TRBD2	CASETGTSGMDEQFF	TGTGCCAGCGAAACCGGGACTAGCGGGATGGATGAGCAGTTCTTC
few	TRBJ2-5	TRBV20-1	-	CSAREDETQYF	TGCAGTGCTAGAGAGGATGAGACCCAGTACTTC
many	TRBJ2-1	TRBV19	-	CASSMTLVGGTYNEQFF	TGTGCCAGTAGTATGACCCTTGTAGGGGGAACCTACAATGAGCAGTTCTTC
many	TRBJ2-5	TRBV18	TRBD2	CASSRTREETQYF	TGTGCCAGCTCACGGACTAGGGAAGAGACCCAGTACTTC
-	TRBJ2-7	TRBV15	-	CATSADYDEQYF	TGTGCCACCAGCGCGGACTATGACGAGCAGTACTTC
-	TRBJ1-5	TRBV28	-	CASSDSSPQHF	TGTGCCAGCAGTGACAGTTCGCCCCAGCATTTT
-	TRBJ2-1	TRBV7-9	-	CASSLENNEQFF	TGTGCCAGCAGCTTAGAAAACAATGAGCAGTTCTTC
many	TRBJ2-7	TRBV10-3	-	CATRGWYEQYF	TGTGCCACCCGGGGATGGTACGAGCAGTACTTC
-	TRBJ1-6	TRBV7-9	TRBD1	CASSSAGTGAHSPLHF	TGTGCCAGCAGCTCGGCCGGGACAGGGGCGCATTCACCCCTCCACTTT
few	TRBJ2-7	TRBV28	TRBD2	CASSVPGLAGEGSSYEQYF	TGTGCCAGCAGTGTTCCGGGACTAGCGGGAGAGGGTAGCTCCTACGAGCAGTACTTC
-	TRBJ1-1	TRBV6-5	-	CASGGATEAFF	TGTGCCAGCGGGGGGGCCACTGAAGCTTTCTTT
many	TRBJ2-7	TRBV4-1	-	CASSQFEGYEQYF	TGCGCCAGCAGCCAATTTGAGGGATACGAGCAGTACTTC
few	TRBJ1-2	TRBV4-2	-	CASSQSEGGPGYTF	TGTGCCAGCAGCCAATCCGAGGGAGGGCCTGGCTACACCTTC
few	TRBJ1-1	TRBV2	-	CASRGRGNTEAFF	TGTGCCAGCAGAGGAAGGGGGAACACTGAAGCTTTCTTT
few	TRBJ2-3	TRBV7-6	-	CASSGGTYLTDTQYF	TGTGCCAGCAGCGGCGGGACATACCTCACAGATACGCAGTATTTT
-	TRBJ2-5	TRBV12-3/TRBV12-4	TRBD2	CASSFWDRLAGQETQYF	TGTGCCAGCAGTTTTTGGGACCGACTAGCGGGACAAGAGACCCAGTACTTC
few	TRBJ2-7	TRBV5-6	TRBD2	CASSLSGESYEQYF	TGTGCCAGCAGCTTGAGCGGGGAGTCCTACGAGCAGTACTTC
-	TRBJ2-5	TRBV3-1	-	CASSQVVSLQETQYF	TGTGCCAGCAGCCAAGTTGTCAGCCTCCAAGAGACCCAGTACTTC
-	TRBJ2-5	TRBV6-1	-	CASSTAGVVETQYF	TGTGCCAGCAGTACCGCAGGGGTCGTGGAGACCCAGTACTTC
few	TRBJ2-1	TRBV19	TRBD2	CATSRRGVDEQFF	TGTGCCACAAGCAGGCGGGGGGTTGATGAGCAGTTCTTC
few	TRBJ2-2	TRBV7-8	TRBD1	CASSPTGQTAGELFF	TGTGCCAGCAGCCCGACGGGACAGACCGCCGGGGAGCTGTTTTTT
-	TRBJ2-7	TRBV7-6	TRBD2	CASSFSGRGYEQYF	TGTGCCAGCAGCTTTAGCGGGAGAGGCTACGAGCAGTACTTC
-	TRBJ1-2	TRBV6-5	-	CASSTGEDGYTF	TGTGCCAGCAGTACCGGGGAGGATGGCTACACCTTC
few	TRBJ1-1	TRBV25-1	-	CASSELGAEAFF	TGTGCCAGCAGTGAATTAGGGGCTGAAGCTTTCTTT
few	TRBJ2-5	TRBV27	TRBD1	CASSYLSGTGVLETQYF	TGTGCCAGCAGTTATCTTTCCGGGACAGGGGTTTTAGAGACCCAGTACTTC
many	TRBJ1-1	TRBV5-1	-	CASSFRASGDTEAFF	TGCGCCAGCAGCTTCAGGGCGTCCGGGGACACTGAAGCTTTCTTT
-	TRBJ2-7	TRBV6-5	TRBD1	CASSSDRVSSYEQYF	TGTGCCAGCAGTTCGGACAGGGTGAGCTCCTACGAGCAGTACTTC
many	TRBJ1-2	TRBV18	-	CASSVDGYGYTF	TGTGCCAGCTCCGTCGATGGCTATGGCTACACCTTC
-	TRBJ2-7	TRBV7-2	TRBD1	CASRRTGNEQYF	TGTGCCAGCAGAAGGACAGGGAACGAGCAGTACTTC
many	TRBJ2-1	TRBV20-1	TRBD2	CSAFSGGAFYEQFF	TGCAGTGCTTTTAGCGGGGGGGCATTCTATGAGCAGTTCTTC
-	TRBJ2-3	TRBV7-9	-	CASSLGPEDTQYF	TGTGCCAGCAGCTTAGGCCCGGAAGATACGCAGTATTTT
-	TRBJ2-5	TRBV5-5	-	CASSLMQYQETQYF	TGTGCCAGCAGCTTGATGCAGTACCAAGAGACCCAGTACTTC
-	TRBJ2-1	TRBV3-1	TRBD1	CASSRPGQYNEQFF	TGTGCCAGCAGCCGCCCGGGACAGTACAATGAGCAGTTCTTC
-	TRBJ2-1	TRBV29-1	-	CSVEAGPVYNEQFF	TGCAGCGTTGAAGCTGGACCTGTTTACAATGAGCAGTTCTTC
many	TRBJ2-2	TRBV29-1	-	CSVSITGFQTGELFF	TGCAGCGTCTCGATTACAGGGTTTCAGACCGGGGAGCTGTTTTTT
few	TRBJ2-1	TRBV6-2/TRBV6-3	TRBD2	CASSYLAGGPGSYNEQFF	TGTGCCAGCAGTTACCTTGCGGGAGGCCCGGGGTCCTACAATGAGCAGTTCTTC
many	TRBJ1-2	TRBV3-1	-	CASSQGDLYGYTF	TGTGCCAGCAGCCAAGGGGACCTCTATGGCTACACCTTC
many	TRBJ2-7	TRBV11-2	TRBD1	CASSSIRGRFYEQYF	TGTGCCAGCAGCTCGATCAGGGGGCGATTCTACGAGCAGTACTTC
-	TRBJ1-5	TRBV11-3	TRBD1	CASSWTGGRGNQPQHF	TGTGCCAGCAGCTGGACAGGGGGCCGGGGCAATCAGCCCCAGCATTTT
few	TRBJ1-2	TRBV12-3/TRBV12-4	-	CASSGWDDGENGYTF	TGTGCCAGCAGTGGGTGGGACGACGGTGAGAATGGCTACACCTTC
once	TRBJ2-3	TRBV27	-	CASSPGESRTDTQYF	TGTGCCAGCAGTCCCGGGGAGTCCCGCACAGATACGCAGTATTTT
-	TRBJ1-4	TRBV20-1	-	CSARDFVATNEKLFF	TGCAGTGCTAGAGATTTCGTCGCAACTAATGAAAAACTGTTTTTT
-	TRBJ2-1	TRBV25-1	TRBD2	CASSGQLWVAGRGEQFF	TGTGCCAGCAGTGGTCAACTTTGGGTAGCGGGGAGGGGTGAGCAGTTCTTC
few	TRBJ2-2	TRBV28	-	CASSLGLATGELFF	TGTGCCAGCAGTTTAGGACTGGCAACCGGGGAGCTGTTTTTT
-	TRBJ1-3	TRBV4-3	-	CASSPKYGEGYGNTIYF	TGCGCCAGCAGCCCCAAATATGGAGAAGGGTATGGAAACACCATATATTTT
many	TRBJ2-6	TRBV12-3/TRBV12-4	-	CASSPEIGVSGANVLTF	TGTGCCAGCAGTCCGGAAATAGGGGTCTCTGGGGCCAACGTCCTGACTTTC
few	TRBJ2-1	TRBV20-1	TRBD2	CSARVLAGASSYNEQFF	TGCAGTGCTAGAGTGTTAGCGGGAGCGAGCTCCTACAATGAGCAGTTCTTC
few	TRBJ2-6	TRBV4-3	-	CASSQESGANVLTF	TGCGCCAGCAGCCAAGAATCTGGGGCCAACGTCCTGACTTTC
-	TRBJ2-6	TRBV12-3/TRBV12-4	-	CASSRQGSGANVLTF	TGTGCCAGCAGTCGGCAGGGTTCTGGGGCCAACGTCCTGACTTTC